This passage covers 19 T cell receptor beta chains from one sample sequenced in a study of molecular identifiers for immune sequencing clone quantification. Each CDR3 protein is one row after TCRdb ran MiXCR on the PCR reads. The sample has under 350,000 distinct CDR3 sequences, 24% seen once. Sequencing was performed on naive CD8+ T cells from blood, with Jurkat cell RNA spiked in. Subset meaning: FACS-sorted CD8+CD4-CCR7+CD45RA+ naive T cells. Receptors originate from a human donor in good health. Some libraries in this study had Jurkat cell RNA spiked in.

Comments on this clonotype: This may come from a read error, since a much larger clone is one base off. The chain couples TRBV2 to TRBJ2-7, with 9 bases lining up with TRBD2. The germline V gene has CDR1 SNHLY and CDR2 FYNNEI. The CDR3 is 17 residues long. V was clipped by 6 bases and J by 3 bases; unmatched bases: 15. The CDR3 bases are TGTGCCAGCAGGCACAATTCCCCGGGACTAGCTATCTACGAGCAGTACTTC. Protein sequence: CASRHNSPGLAIYEQYF.

This clonotype has only a few counts. The gene calls are TRBV3-1 and TRBJ1-4; 10 bases align to TRBD1. The germline CDR1 and CDR2 sequences are LGHDT and YNNKEL (reference sequence). Germline trimming cut 1 base from V and 5 bases from J; bases unmatched to any gene: 1. This CDR3 has 15 residues. The CDR3 region is CASSQGDRGNEKLFF. CDR3 sequence (DNA): TGTGCCAGCAGCCAAGGGGACAGGGGAAATGAAAAACTGTTTTTT.

This clonotype has ten or more counts. This chain uses TRBV7-6 with TRBJ2-7, with 9 bases lining up with TRBD1. The V and J ends lost 5 bases and 9 bases, in that order; junction bases with no gene match: 5. CDR3 size: 12 residues. Looked up from germline, CDR1 is SGHVS and CDR2 is FNYEAQ. The CDR3 loop reads CASSPGTGLQYF. CDR3 coding DNA: TGTGCCAGCAGCCCCGGGACAGGGCTGCAGTACTTC. Complete variable domain (other parts from reference TRBV7-6 and TRBJ2-7): GAGVSQSPRYKVTKRGQDVALRCDPISGHVSLYWYRQALGQGPEFLTYFNYEAQQDKSGLPNDRFSAERPEGSISTLTIQRTEQRDSAMYRCASSPGTGLQYFGPGTRLTVT.

Turning to this clonotype: One end of the junction varies from germline; a read error may be responsible. This chain connects TRBV29-1 to TRBJ2-2; 13 bases are a match to TRBD2. This CDR3 has 18 amino acids. Germline-derived CDR1 and CDR2 are SQVTM and ANQGSEA. The CDR3 DNA reads TGCAGCGTTGAGGAGTCACTAGCGGGAGGGAGGGGCACCGGGGAGCTGGTTTTT. Its protein is CSVEESLAGGRGTGELVF.

This clonotype has ten or more counts. J is TRBJ1-1 and V is TRBV28; 9 bases map to TRBD1. After removal of 3 bases from V and 7 bases from J, the junction contained 12 bases not matched to a gene. Germline V gene data show CDR1 as MDHEN and CDR2 as SYDVKM. The CDR3 length is 16 residues. CDR3 bases: TGTGCCAGCAGTTTTTCTATCCGGACAGGGGTAGGTGAAGCTTTCTTT. It specifies CASSFSIRTGVGEAFF.

This clonotype occurred many times. The rearrangement links TRBV4-1 to TRBJ1-5; D remains unclear. This CDR3 is built from 15 residues. The germline gives CDR1 MGHRA, CDR2 YSYEKL. The V end lost 1 base, the J end lost 0 bases, and 7 bases lay between the germline ends. The CDR3 sequence: CASSQGTTSNQPQHF. The DNA for the CDR3 is TGCGCCAGCAGCCAAGGTACCACTAGCAATCAGCCCCAGCATTTT.

Comment on this clonotype: One junction end does not reproduce the germline sequence, and a read error may be involved. The rearrangement links TRBV6-5 to TRBJ1-1; 7 positions agree with TRBD1. From germline, CDR1 is MNHEY and CDR2 SVGAGI. CDR3 length: 13 amino acids. CDR3 DNA sequence: TGTGCCAGCAGTTATGGGGCAGGGGGTCTGGCTCTCTTT. Protein: CASSYGAGGLALF.

The CDR3 spells CASSTGVTAYEQYF. CDR3 nucleotides: TGTGCCAGTAGTACCGGGGTCACCGCCTACGAGCAGTACTTC. This rearrangement joins TRBV19 to TRBJ2-7, with D perhaps TRBD2 (5 bases). The V end lost 4 bases, the J end lost 2 bases, and 12 bases lay between the germline ends. CDR1 and CDR2 from the germline V gene are LNHDA and SQIVND (reference sequence). The CDR3 runs 14 residues.

This clonotype was counted only a few times. The chain links TRBV7-2 to TRBJ2-1; 8 nucleotides line up with TRBD2. The germline gives CDR1 SGHTA, CDR2 FQGNSA. The V and J ends lost 5 bases and 2 bases, in that order; junction bases with no gene match: 5. The CDR3 consists of 15 residues. CDR3 amino acids: CASSAQGLAYNEQFF. Written as DNA, the CDR3 is TGTGCCAGCAGCGCCCAGGGACTAGCCTACAATGAGCAGTTCTTC.

This clonotype has a count of ten or more. The J gene is TRBJ1-6, the V gene TRBV27; D is uncertain. Germline CDR1 MNHEY, CDR2 SMNVEV (reference sequence). With 2 bases removed from V and 4 bases from J, the gap between germline ends came to 6 bases. CDR3 length equals 14 residues. CDR3 in DNA: TGTGCCAGCAGTTTAAAGCTTTATAATTCACCCCTCCACTTT. Amino acid sequence: CASSLKLYNSPLHF.

The V and J genes are TRBV27 and TRBJ2-2; D gene ambiguous. V gave up 1 base and J gave up 3 bases, with 9 bases separating them. The CDR3 contains 15 residues. Germline loops: CDR1 MNHEY, CDR2 SMNVEV (reference sequence). The CDR3 nucleotides read TGTGCCAGCAGTTTATTCCCCATGGACACCGGGGAGCTGTTTTTT. It specifies CASSLFPMDTGELFF.

In its sample, this clonotype was seen a few times. The chain couples TRBV6-2 or TRBV6-3 to TRBJ1-2; 8 nucleotides line up with TRBD1. The V gene's germline CDR1 is MNHEY and CDR2 SVGEGT. V trimming: 5 bases; J trimming: 2 bases; junction bases outside the gene matches: 16. The CDR3 is made up of 18 amino acids. The CDR3 DNA follows: TGTGCCAGCAGTGCCCGTAACAATCGGACAGGGCGGAACTATGGCTACACCTTC. It translates to CASSARNNRTGRNYGYTF.

This clonotype was picked up a small number of times. The gene calls are TRBV4-3 and TRBJ2-2; D is ambiguous. The CDR3 covers 13 residues. Trimming removed 4 bases from V and 5 bases from J, with 8 bases in between. Germline CDR1 is LGHNA and CDR2 is YSLEER. This CDR3 reads CASSPHRTGELFF. The CDR3 DNA sequence: TGCGCCAGCAGCCCCCATAGGACCGGGGAGCTGTTTTTT.

Points on this clonotype: A much more abundant neighbour one base away suggests this may be a read error. The V and J genes are TRBV7-9 and TRBJ2-7, with a possible D match to TRBD1 (5 bases). Germline-derived CDR1 and CDR2 are SEHNR and FQNEAQ (reference sequence). The CDR3 spans 13 residues. The chain's CDR3 is CASSTGPTYERYF. CDR3 coding DNA: TGTGCCAGCAGCACAGGTCCGACCTACGAGCGGTACTTC.

As to this clonotype: This may be a read error: a much more frequent sequence differs by one nucleotide. The chain employs TRBV5-3 and TRBJ2-3; D unresolved. TRBV5-3 is known as an ORF, though its function is uncertain. Deletions cut 10 bases from V and 3 bases from J, with 21 bases between. The CDR3 length is 15 residues. CDR3 loop: CAGSFPERRTDTQYF. CDR3 nucleotides: TGTGCCGGCAGCTTCCCGGAAAGAAGGACAGATACGCAGTATTTT.

This clonotype showed up many times. The rearrangement links TRBV12-3 or TRBV12-4 to TRBJ1-1; D perhaps matches TRBD1 (5 bases). CDR3 length: 13 residues. Deletions cut 3 bases from V and 6 bases from J, with 11 bases between. The CDR3 protein is CASSFGGVPEAFF. CDR3 coding DNA: TGTGCCAGCAGTTTCGGGGGGGTCCCTGAAGCTTTCTTT.

A note on this clonotype: Possible read error: a much larger clone is one base away. V and J are TRBV4-1 and TRBJ2-5, with D hard to call. Germline V gene data show CDR1 as MGHRA and CDR2 as YSYEKL. This CDR3 has 14 amino acids. CDR3 DNA sequence: TGCGCCAGCAGCCAAGTACAGTTACAAGAGCCCCAGTACTTC. Translated, it gives CASSQVQLQEPQYF.

The rearrangement links TRBV6-2 or TRBV6-3 to TRBJ2-1; D is tentatively TRBD1 or TRBD2 (6 bases each). CDR1 MNHEY and CDR2 SVGEGT come from the germline V gene. V lost 1 base, J lost 4 bases, and 11 bases lay in between. The CDR3 totals 15 residues. The CDR3 loop is CASSYFGGRYNEQFF. The CDR3 coding sequence is TGTGCCAGCAGTTACTTCGGGGGCCGTTACAATGAGCAGTTCTTC.

This clonotype was counted between two and nine times. Here the CDR3 reads CASSQAGEVEAFF. CDR3 nucleotides: TGTGCCAGCAGCCAAGCAGGGGAGGTTGAAGCTTTCTTT. The chain has TRBV3-1 and TRBJ1-1, with D maybe TRBD1 (6 bases). Between the trimmed V and J ends, which lost 1 base and 7 bases, there was a span of 10 bases. CDR1 is LGHDT and CDR2 is YNNKEL in the germline V gene (reference sequence). The CDR3 has 13 residues.